This TCR beta chain was recorded in a study of T cells in Graves' hyperthyroidism and ophthalmopathy. This clonotype was seen ten or more times. The CDR3 spans 15 residues. The germline CDR1 and CDR2 sequences are DFQATT and SNEGSKA (reference sequence). The V gene end was trimmed by 3 bases and the J gene end by 3 bases; junction bases not matched to a gene: 10. Authors of the study amplified TCR beta CDR3 regions from RNA transcripts. With the HTBI primer set, the TCR CDR3 went through a first round of RT-PCR. TCRdb re-called the multiplex PCR reads through MiXCR, storing one row per CDR3 protein. The sample holds fewer than 450,000 distinct CDR3 sequences, around 15% seen once.

The specimen was blood. The receptor was isolated from an older woman with Graves' ophthalmopathy. The chain carries TRBV20-1 and TRBJ1-1; the match to TRBD1 covers 7 bases. The CDR3 protein is CSASGRGRTYTEAFF. DNA for the CDR3: TGCAGTGCTAGTGGAAGGGGGCGTACGTACACTGAAGCTTTCTTT.